Presented here are 17 T cell receptor beta chains from one specimen sequenced in a study of OX40 agonist ivuxolimab in advanced cancers. Repertoires were generated with immunoSEQ multiplex PCR, while TCRdb's copy carries only in-frame clones and drops some. Seen here are 66,000 or so clones, roughly 80% observed once, and the top ten hold roughly 1.5%. Source: CD4+ or CD8+ T cells sorted from blood, taken in a trial of the OX40 agonist ivuxolimab. The receptors come from an adult with an advanced solid tumor such as melanoma, head and neck, liver or kidney cancer.

This clone appeared a single time. The chain is built from TRBV6-1 and TRBJ1-1; 11 nucleotides agree with TRBD1. V shed 6 bases, J shed 7 bases, and the junction held 10 bases outside the gene matches. The CDR3 has 15 residues. The V gene's germline CDR1 is MNHNS and CDR2 SASEGT. CDR3 sequence reads: CASSGGTGGSDEAFF. As DNA, the CDR3 is TGTGCCAGCAGCGGGGGGACAGGGGGATCGGATGAAGCTTTCTTT.

The chain recombines TRBV11-1 with TRBJ2-7; D may be TRBD2 (6 bases). The CDR3 consists of 16 residues. In germline, CDR1 is SGHAT, CDR2 FQDESV (reference sequence). V was pared by 0 bases and J by 3 bases, with 15 bases between. The DNA of the CDR3 is TGTGCCAGCAGCTTAGCCTCGGTATGGGGAGGCTACGAGCAGTACTTC. It specifies CASSLASVWGGYEQYF.

The chain joins TRBV6-1 to TRBJ2-5, with 7 bases lining up with TRBD2. The CDR3 spans 14 residues. The trim removed 2 bases at V and 5 bases at J, leaving 5 bases unmatched. Germline lookup yields CDR1 MNHNS and CDR2 SASEGT. CDR3: CASSEMGEGETQYF. In DNA form, the CDR3 reads TGTGCCAGCAGTGAAATGGGGGAGGGGGAGACCCAGTACTTC.

J is TRBJ1-1 and V is TRBV6-5; D is unresolved. The CDR3 is 13 amino acids. The V gene lost 5 bases and the J gene lost 3 bases, with 10 bases spanning the gap. Germline V gene sequence: CDR1 MNHEY, CDR2 SVGAGI. CDR3 sequence reads: CASSRMADTEAFF. DNA for the CDR3: TGTGCCAGCAGTCGAATGGCAGACACTGAAGCTTTCTTT.

V usage is TRBV7-3 and J usage is TRBJ2-5, with a possible D match to TRBD1 (6 bases). Per the germline V gene, CDR1 is SGHTA and CDR2 is FQGTGA. V lost 3 bases and J 3 bases, leaving 11 bases between the germline ends. The CDR3 extends over 14 amino acids. CDR3 nucleotides: TGTGCCAGCAGCTTGGGACATGACGAAGAGACCCAGTACTTC. It is translated as CASSLGHDEETQYF.

The V and J genes are TRBV30 and TRBJ2-7; weak D call: TRBD1 (6 bases). Germline V gene sequence: CDR1 GTSNPN, CDR2 SVGIG (reference sequence). The CDR3 sequence is 12 residues long. The V and J ends lost 2 bases and 9 bases respectively, with 14 bases between them. CDR3 region: CAWSIQGQRQYF. As DNA, the CDR3 is TGTGCCTGGAGTATTCAGGGGCAGAGGCAGTACTTC. Complete variable domain (other parts from reference TRBV30 and TRBJ2-7): SQTIHQWPATLVQPVGSPLSLECTVEGTSNPNLYWYRQAAGRGLQLLFYSVGIGQISSEVPQNLSASRPQDRQFILSSKKLLLSDSGFYLCAWSIQGQRQYFGPGTRLTVT.

The chain uses TRBV6-5 and TRBJ2-3; no reliable D call. The CDR3 is 14 amino acids. The germline V gene has CDR1 MNHEY and CDR2 SVGAGI. Deletions cut 0 bases from V and 3 bases from J, with 7 bases between. The CDR3 DNA sequence: TGTGCCAGCAGTTACTCTGGGCAGACAGATACGCAGTATTTT. Translating it yields CASSYSGQTDTQYF.

The chain uses TRBV30 and TRBJ2-6, with 14 positions matching TRBD2. This CDR3 spans 21 amino acids. Germline CDR1 reads GTSNPN; CDR2 reads SVGIG (reference sequence). V dropped 3 bases and J dropped 0; count of bases not matched to a gene: 13. This CDR3 is CAWSLKTGTSGRNSGANVLTF. CDR3 sequence (DNA): TGTGCCTGGAGCCTAAAAACCGGGACTAGCGGGAGAAACTCTGGGGCCAACGTCCTGACTTTC.

The CDR3 sequence: CASSLAGRVYEQYF. Here the CDR3 DNA reads TGCGCCAGCAGCTTGGCAGGTAGGGTCTACGAGCAGTACTTC. The J gene is TRBJ2-7, the V gene TRBV5-1; D uncertain. From germline, CDR1 is SGHRS and CDR2 YFSETQ. This CDR3 contains 14 residues. V lost 0 bases and J 3 bases, leaving 10 bases between the germline ends.

This chain joins TRBV18 and TRBJ2-7, with 8 bases lining up with TRBD1. The V segment lost 8 bases and the J segment 4 bases; nucleotides outside the gene matches: 7. The CDR3 contains 13 residues. Germline V CDR1 and CDR2: KGHSH, LQKENI. This CDR3 is CASASGQGYEQYF. CDR3 in DNA: TGTGCCAGCGCGTCCGGACAGGGTTACGAGCAGTACTTC.

The CDR3 reads CASSSLRGGEGDTQYF. The CDR3 DNA sequence: TGTGCCAGTAGTTCCCTCAGGGGCGGGGAAGGGGATACGCAGTATTTT. V and J are TRBV19 and TRBJ2-3, with D possibly called TRBD1 or TRBD2 (6 bases each). Germline CDR1 and CDR2: LNHDA and SQIVND (reference sequence). The CDR3 totals 16 residues. V gave up 5 bases and J gave up 6 bases, with 21 bases separating them.

The V and J genes are TRBV15 and TRBJ2-7; 7 bases are a match to TRBD2. V shed 0 bases, J shed 6 bases, and the junction held 11 bases outside the gene matches. CDR1 and CDR2 (germline): LNHNV, YYDKDF (reference sequence). The CDR3 runs 16 residues. The CDR3 loop is CATSRDWAGDRFEQYF. The CDR3 bases are TGTGCCACCAGCAGAGATTGGGCGGGAGATCGATTCGAGCAGTACTTC.

The CDR3, as DNA: TGTGCCAGCAGCTTATTAGGGGAGACTGAAGCTTTCTTT. Translating it yields CASSLLGETEAFF. This chain uses TRBV11-2 with TRBJ1-1; maybe TRBD1 (5 bases). Germline CDR1 is SGHAT and CDR2 is FQNNGV. This CDR3 comprises 13 residues. Trimming took 2 bases from V and 5 from J, leaving 9 bases between them.

V usage is TRBV19 and J usage is TRBJ2-2; D tentatively reads TRBD1 or TRBD2 (5 bases each). This CDR3 region has 13 residues. Germline V gives CDR1 LNHDA, CDR2 SQIVND (reference sequence). Trimming removed 8 bases at V and 6 bases at J, with 13 bases between. The CDR3 spells CASHQGTSGELFF. CDR3 DNA sequence: TGTGCCAGTCATCAAGGGACCTCCGGGGAGCTGTTTTTT.

The rearrangement joins TRBV5-1 to TRBJ1-2; tentative D call: TRBD1 (5 bases). CDR3 length: 14 residues. V lost 4 bases and J 0 bases, leaving 10 bases between the germline ends. Germline-derived CDR1 and CDR2 are SGHRS and YFSETQ. CDR3 in amino acids: CASSPREANYGYTF. The CDR3 DNA reads TGCGCCAGCAGCCCCAGGGAAGCTAACTATGGCTACACCTTC.

V and J are TRBV6-5 and TRBJ2-7; 7 bases align to TRBD2. The CDR3 runs to 14 residues. Trimming at V came to 5 bases and at J to 1 base, leaving 5 bases not matched to a gene. The germline V gene has CDR1 MNHEY and CDR2 SVGAGI. The CDR3 sequence: CASSTGGWSYEQYF. The CDR3 DNA follows: TGTGCCAGCAGTACGGGAGGTTGGTCCTACGAGCAGTACTTC.

The chain couples TRBV6-1 to TRBJ2-1; a weak D match, TRBD2 (7 bases). CDR3 length equals 15 residues. With 5 bases removed from V and 4 bases from J, the gap between germline ends came to 15 bases. Germline lookup yields CDR1 MNHNS and CDR2 SASEGT. The CDR3 bases are TGTGCCAGCAGTTCCTACGGGGGGCCATACAATGAGCAGTTCTTC. Translation: CASSSYGGPYNEQFF.